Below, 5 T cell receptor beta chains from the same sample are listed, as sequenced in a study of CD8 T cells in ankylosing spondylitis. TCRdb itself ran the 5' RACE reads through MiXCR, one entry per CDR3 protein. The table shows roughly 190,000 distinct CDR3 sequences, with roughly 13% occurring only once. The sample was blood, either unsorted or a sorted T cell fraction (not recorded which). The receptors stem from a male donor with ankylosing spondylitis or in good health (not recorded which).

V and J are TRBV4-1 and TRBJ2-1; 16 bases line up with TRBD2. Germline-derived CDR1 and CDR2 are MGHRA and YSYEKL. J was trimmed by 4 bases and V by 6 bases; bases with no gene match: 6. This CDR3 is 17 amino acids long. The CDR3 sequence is CASSPGLAGGLYNEQFF. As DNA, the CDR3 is TGCGCCAGCAGTCCGGGACTAGCGGGGGGGCTGTACAATGAGCAGTTCTTC.

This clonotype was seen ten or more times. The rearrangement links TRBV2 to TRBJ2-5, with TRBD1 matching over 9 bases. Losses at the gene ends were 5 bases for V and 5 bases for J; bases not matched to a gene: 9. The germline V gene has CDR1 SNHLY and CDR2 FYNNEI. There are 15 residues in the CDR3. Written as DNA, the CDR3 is TGTGCCAGCAGTCGACAGGGGGACAAGTACGAGACCCAGTACTTC. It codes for CASSRQGDKYETQYF.

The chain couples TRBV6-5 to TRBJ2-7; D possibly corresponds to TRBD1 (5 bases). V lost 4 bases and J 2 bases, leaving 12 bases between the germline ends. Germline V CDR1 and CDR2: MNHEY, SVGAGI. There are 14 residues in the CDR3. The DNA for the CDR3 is TGTGCCAGCAGTTCCCTGGACACTACCTACGAGCAGTACTTC. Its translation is CASSSLDTTYEQYF.

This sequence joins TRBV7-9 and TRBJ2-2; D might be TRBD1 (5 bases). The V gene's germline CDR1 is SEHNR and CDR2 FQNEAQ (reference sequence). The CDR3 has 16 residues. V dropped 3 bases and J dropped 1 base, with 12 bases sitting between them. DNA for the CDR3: TGTGCCAGCAGCTTGTCTATCAGGGTGAACACCGGGGAGCTGTTTTTT. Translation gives CASSLSIRVNTGELFF.

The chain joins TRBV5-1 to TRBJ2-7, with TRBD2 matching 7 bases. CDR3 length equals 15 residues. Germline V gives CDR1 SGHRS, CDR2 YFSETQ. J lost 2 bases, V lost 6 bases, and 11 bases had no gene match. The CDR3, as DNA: TGCGCCAGCATGGCAGCGGGGTCTACTCCCTACGAGCAGTACTTC. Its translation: CASMAAGSTPYEQYF.